Below, 31 T cell receptor beta chains from the same sample are listed, as sequenced in a study of blood T cells in healthy people across ages. For the second PCR, which ran for roughly 6 to 12 cycles, a sample-barcoded 5' primer and a J-beta primer mix were used. TCRdb called the 5' RACE reads again in MiXCR, with one record for every CDR3 protein. The data show approximately 800,000 distinct CDR3 sequences, 35% to 60% seen once. Material for sequencing was blood. These receptors were collected from a man of 80 years or more in good health.

About this clonotype: Germline and junction disagree at one end, which may indicate a read error. The rearrangement links TRBV18 to TRBJ2-7; a possible D gene is TRBD1 (5 bases). The CDR3 has 13 residues. Germline CDR1 and CDR2: KGHSH and LQKENI. CDR3 sequence: CASAPLQAYEQYF. CDR3 bases: TGTGCCAGCGCACCCCTACAGGCCTACGAGCAGTACTTC. Together with reference TRBV18 and TRBJ2-7, the CDR3 gives the full variable domain: NAGVMQNPRHLVRRRGQEARLRCSPMKGHSHVYWYRQLPEEGLKFMVYLQKENIIDESGMPKERFSAEFPKEGPSILRIQQVVRGDSAAYFCASAPLQAYEQYFGPGTRLTVT.

This clonotype occurred many times. The chain employs TRBV7-2 and TRBJ2-3; D possibly corresponds to TRBD2 (6 bases). Germline values: CDR1 SGHTA, CDR2 FQGNSA. The CDR3 extends over 15 amino acids. Trimming removed 5 bases from V and 2 bases from J, with 14 bases in between. CDR3 sequence reads: CASSIGGRDTDTQYF. The DNA for the CDR3 is TGTGCCAGCAGCATCGGAGGGCGGGACACAGATACGCAGTATTTT.

The table lists this clonotype with many counts. This sequence may be a read error, since a much larger clone differs from it by one base. DNA of the CDR3: TGCAGCGGACTAGGATCATGGGAGCAGTACTTC. Its translation: CSGLGSWEQYF. The J gene is TRBJ2-5, the V gene TRBV29-1, with D perhaps matching TRBD2 (6 bases). The CDR3 contains 11 residues. CDR1 is SQVTM and CDR2 is ANQGSEA in the germline V gene. With 7 bases removed from V and 11 bases from J, the gap between germline ends came to 17 bases.

This clonotype was counted between two and nine times. J is TRBJ2-1 and V is TRBV20-1; 10 bases line up with TRBD2. The CDR3 consists of 14 residues. The V and J ends lost 3 bases and 9 bases, in that order; junction bases with no gene match: 8. Germline V gives CDR1 DFQATT, CDR2 SNEGSKA (reference sequence). The CDR3: CSASLAGAGSEQFF. Written as DNA, the CDR3 is TGCAGTGCTAGCCTAGCGGGAGCGGGCAGTGAGCAGTTCTTC.

The gene calls are TRBV7-8 and TRBJ1-1; D unclear. Germline CDR1 SGHVS, CDR2 FQNEAQ. This CDR3 has 14 residues. V lost 5 bases, J lost 2 bases, and 12 bases lay in between. The CDR3 DNA is TGTGCCAGCAGCCCTCTCCGGGGTAACACTGAAGCTTTCTTT. Protein: CASSPLRGNTEAFF.

The CDR3 coding sequence is TGTGCCACCAGTGAGAGGGGATACACAGATACGCAGTATTTT. It codes for CATSERGYTDTQYF. This chain joins TRBV24-1 and TRBJ2-3; D may match TRBD1 or TRBD2 (5 bases each). Trimming removed 4 bases at V and 2 bases at J, with 9 bases between. This CDR3 contains 14 residues. Germline lookup yields CDR1 KGHDR and CDR2 SFDVKD.

This clonotype has just a few counts. V usage is TRBV2 and J usage is TRBJ2-1; either TRBD1 or TRBD2 may fit D (5 bases each). The germline V gene has CDR1 SNHLY and CDR2 FYNNEI. This CDR3 comprises 15 residues. Trimming cost V 4 bases and J 5 bases, with 15 bases left between them. The DNA of the CDR3 is TGTGCCAGCAGTGGAATTAGGCTGGGGGACAATGAGCAGTTCTTC. Amino acid sequence: CASSGIRLGDNEQFF. The variable domain in full, with the rest retrieved from reference TRBV2 and TRBJ2-1, is EPEVTQTPSHQVTQMGQEVILRCVPISNHLYFYWYRQILGQKVEFLVSFYNNEISEKSEIFDDQFSVERPDGSNFTLKIRSTKLEDSAMYFCASSGIRLGDNEQFFGPGTRLTVL.

This clonotype was picked up many times. The V call is TRBV15, the J call TRBJ2-7; D perhaps matches TRBD1 (6 bases). V was trimmed by 5 bases and J by 8 bases, leaving 19 bases between them. Germline loops: CDR1 LNHNV, CDR2 YYDKDF (reference sequence). This CDR3 comprises 14 residues. Here the CDR3 DNA reads TGTGCCACCAGCGGCCAAATTCGGACAGATAAGCAGTACTTC. It encodes CATSGQIRTDKQYF.

Only a few counts were recorded for this clonotype. The chain has TRBV2 and TRBJ2-7, with D maybe TRBD1 (6 bases). Trimming cost V 7 bases and J 11 bases, with 30 bases left between them. The CDR3 totals 16 residues. Per germline, CDR1 SNHLY and CDR2 FYNNEI. CDR3 nucleotide sequence: TGTGCCAGCACCTCTAATTACGGACAGTCGAAGGTTAGGAAGTACTTC. The encoded protein is CASTSNYGQSKVRKYF.

The gene calls are TRBV11-3 and TRBJ2-5; either TRBD1 or TRBD2 may supply D (5 bases each). V was pared by 4 bases and J by 5 bases, with 20 bases between. Germline CDR1 is SGHNT and CDR2 is YENEEA. The length of the CDR3 is 16 residues. This chain's CDR3 is CASSYNGQGAGETQYF. The CDR3 nucleotides are TGTGCCAGCAGCTATAACGGGCAGGGAGCAGGGGAGACCCAGTACTTC.

The chain has TRBV6-1 and TRBJ1-2; D is perhaps TRBD1 (5 bases). The germline CDR1 and CDR2 sequences are MNHNS and SASEGT. The length of the CDR3 is 14 residues. V shed 8 bases and J shed 0 bases, with 13 bases lying between them. For the CDR3, the DNA is TGTGCCAGCGGGGGGGGGACGGCTAACTATGGCTACACCTTC. Encoded protein: CASGGGTANYGYTF.

The sample holds a few counts of this clonotype. V usage is TRBV5-1 and J usage is TRBJ2-2; 8 bases map to TRBD2. Germline V gene data show CDR1 as SGHRS and CDR2 as YFSETQ. CDR3 length: 16 residues. V lost 1 base and J lost 0; bases outside the gene matches: 2. The CDR3 is CASSLQAGANTGELFF. The CDR3, as DNA: TGCGCCAGCAGCTTGCAAGCGGGAGCGAACACCGGGGAGCTGTTTTTT. Full variable domain (outside the CDR3, taken from reference TRBV5-1 and TRBJ2-2): KAGVTQTPRYLIKTRGQQVTLSCSPISGHRSVSWYQQTPGQGLQFLFEYFSETQRNKGNFPGRFSGRQFSNSRSEMNVSTLELGDSALYLCASSLQAGANTGELFFGEGSRLTVL.

The chain recombines TRBV7-3 with TRBJ1-1; D is undetermined. The germline V gene encodes CDR1 SGHTA and CDR2 FQGTGA. Trimming removed 1 base at V and 2 bases at J, with 8 bases between. This CDR3 comprises 14 residues. CDR3 residues: CASSLSHSNTEAFF. In DNA form, the CDR3 reads TGTGCCAGCAGCTTAAGTCACAGTAACACTGAAGCTTTCTTT.

On this clonotype: It may be a read error: a sequence one base away is much more abundant. V and J are TRBV29-1 and TRBJ2-7; D possibly corresponds to TRBD1 (6 bases). CDR1 and CDR2 (germline): SQVTM, ANQGSEA. The CDR3 extends over 12 amino acids. CDR3 residues: CSDADRTYEQYF. The CDR3 bases are TGCAGTGACGCGGACAGAACCTACGAGCAGTACTTC.

This clonotype was observed at least ten times. This chain connects TRBV12-3 or TRBV12-4 to TRBJ2-1; TRBD2 matches 10 bases. The CDR3 covers 15 residues. Trimming took 7 bases from V and 5 from J; bases not matched to a gene: 8. The CDR3 reads CASTIGTSEHNEQFF. The CDR3 nucleotides are TGTGCCAGCACCATTGGGACTAGCGAGCACAATGAGCAGTTCTTC.

This chain links TRBV6-5 with TRBJ2-3, with 12 nucleotides matching TRBD2. The V gene end was trimmed by 4 bases and the J gene end by 7 bases; junction bases not matched to a gene: 6. CDR3 length: 15 amino acids. Germline CDR1 and CDR2: MNHEY and SVGAGI. The CDR3 sequence is CASSSSGRALHTQYF. The CDR3 DNA sequence: TGTGCCAGCAGTTCTAGCGGGAGGGCCCTCCATACGCAGTATTTT.

V gene TRBV6-2 or TRBV6-3 combines with J gene TRBJ1-4; tentatively, D is TRBD1 (5 bases). Germline CDR1 reads MNHEY; CDR2 reads SVGEGT. Trimming left V 0 bases short and J 7 bases short, with 9 bases between. This CDR3 comprises 14 residues. The CDR3 DNA follows: TGTGCCAGCAGTTACTCGGAAAGGGGTGAAAAACTGTTTTTT. Protein product: CASSYSERGEKLFF.

This clonotype turned up a few times. The V call is TRBV4-2, the J call TRBJ2-7; possibly TRBD1 for D (6 bases). The CDR3 length is 13 residues. V was cut by 4 bases and J by 5 bases, with 12 bases left in between. CDR1 is LGHNA, CDR2 YNFKEQ, per germline. This chain's CDR3 is CASSPRGFNEQYF. CDR3 coding DNA: TGTGCCAGCAGCCCCAGGGGATTCAACGAGCAGTACTTC.

This clonotype was found many times. The rearrangement uses TRBV29-1 and TRBJ2-3; a possible D gene is TRBD1 (5 bases). Germline CDR1 is SQVTM and CDR2 is ANQGSEA. Trimming cost V 7 bases and J 6 bases, with 14 bases left between them. This CDR3 has 12 residues. The CDR3 here is CSEETAQDTQYF. CDR3 bases: TGCAGCGAGGAGACAGCTCAGGATACGCAGTATTTT.

The chain carries TRBV29-1 and TRBJ2-1; TRBD2 is a possible D gene (7 bases). Germline CDR1 SQVTM, CDR2 ANQGSEA. The CDR3 contains 14 residues. V was cut by 8 bases and J by 8 bases, with 22 bases left in between. In DNA, the CDR3 is TGCAGCTCATTGAGGGGGGGCCCCAAGGATGAGCAGTTCTTC. Protein product: CSSLRGGPKDEQFF.

Turning to this clonotype: This may stem from a read error, because a much larger clone lies one nucleotide away. The CDR3 region is CAARDALGLGETQYF. CDR3 in DNA: TGTGCAGCAAGGGACGCCCTCGGGCTTGGGGAGACCCAGTACTTC. The chain links TRBV7-2 to TRBJ2-5; TRBD1 or TRBD2 may be the D gene (5 bases each). CDR1 is SGHTA, CDR2 FQGNSA, per germline. CDR3 length: 15 amino acids.

Comments on this clonotype: Given a much more abundant clone one base away, this may be a read error. The chain carries TRBV7-3 and TRBJ2-7; D may be TRBD1 (6 bases). Germline assignment: CDR1 SGHTA and CDR2 FQGTGA. With 8 bases removed from V and 3 bases from J, the gap between germline ends came to 14 bases. This CDR3 region has 13 residues. For the CDR3, the DNA is TGTGCCAGCGGCCAGGACAGAAACTACGAGCAGTACTTC. Its protein is CASGQDRNYEQYF.

This chain connects TRBV4-1 to TRBJ2-2, with TRBD2 as a possible D gene (6 bases). The germline CDR1 and CDR2 sequences are MGHRA and YSYEKL. The V gene lost 0 bases and the J gene lost 2 bases, with 13 bases spanning the gap. CDR3 length equals 17 residues. CDR3 loop: CASSQEDYPENTGELFF. In nucleotides, the CDR3 is TGCGCCAGCAGCCAAGAGGACTACCCAGAAAACACCGGGGAGCTGTTTTTT.

The chain couples TRBV20-1 to TRBJ2-1, with 11 bases identical to TRBD2. After removal of 1 base from V and 2 bases from J, the junction contained 7 bases not matched to a gene. CDR3 length equals 17 residues. CDR1 is DFQATT and CDR2 is SNEGSKA in the germline V gene (reference sequence). CDR3 DNA sequence: TGCAGTGCTAGAGGGGGACTAGCGGTTCAACCCTACAATGAGCAGTTCTTC. It encodes CSARGGLAVQPYNEQFF.

The CDR3 sequence is CASSLDVPNQPQHF. As DNA, the CDR3 is TGTGCCAGCAGCCTTGACGTGCCCAATCAGCCCCAGCATTTT. The V call is TRBV7-8, the J call TRBJ1-5; D is undetermined. V was cut by 5 bases and J by 3 bases, with 11 bases left in between. In germline, CDR1 is SGHVS, CDR2 FQNEAQ. The CDR3 extends over 14 amino acids.

This chain joins TRBV5-1 and TRBJ1-4, with D perhaps matching TRBD1 (5 bases). The V gene lost 4 bases and the J gene lost 7 bases, with 20 bases spanning the gap. Germline-derived CDR1 and CDR2 are SGHRS and YFSETQ. The length of the CDR3 is 16 residues. CDR3 coding DNA: TGCGCCAGCAGCCACGCGTCAGGGCGTTCCCTTGAAAAACTGTTTTTT. Translating gives CASSHASGRSLEKLFF.

J is TRBJ2-1 and V is TRBV7-9, with D possibly being TRBD1 (8 bases). V was clipped by 5 bases and J by 5 bases, with 13 bases between them. Germline CDR1 SEHNR, CDR2 FQNEAQ (reference sequence). This CDR3 is 14 amino acids long. Here the CDR3 reads CASSATGGDNEQFF. For the CDR3, the DNA is TGTGCCAGCAGCGCCACAGGGGGGGACAATGAGCAGTTCTTC.

This clonotype was found a few times. The chain recombines TRBV4-2 with TRBJ2-5, with 14 bases aligning to TRBD2. From germline, CDR1 is LGHNA and CDR2 YNFKEQ. CDR3 size: 19 residues. After removal of 4 bases from V and 5 bases from J, the junction contained 15 bases not matched to a gene. This CDR3 is CASSLGTSGSNGHGETQYF. For the CDR3, the DNA is TGTGCCAGCAGCCTGGGGACTAGCGGGAGTAATGGGCACGGTGAGACCCAGTACTTC.

The chain joins TRBV7-3 to TRBJ1-2; D gene unclear. The CDR3 is made up of 13 amino acids. CDR1 SGHTA and CDR2 FQGTGA come from the germline V gene. V lost 3 bases to trimming and J lost 4 bases, with 9 bases between them. The CDR3, as DNA: TGTGCCAGCAGCTTGAGAGGAGGCTATGGCTACACCTTC. This codes for CASSLRGGYGYTF. Variable domain in full (rest from reference TRBV7-3 and TRBJ1-2): GAGVSQTPSNKVTEKGKYVELRCDPISGHTALYWYRQSLGQGPEFLIYFQGTGAADDSGLPNDRFFAVRPEGSVSTLKIQRTERGDSAVYLCASSLRGGYGYTFGSGTRLTVV.

In its sample, this clonotype was seen a few times. The CDR3 DNA follows: TGTGCCAGCAGCCAAGGAGACAGGGGCGGTAGCGGGGGTTACAATGAGCAGTTCTTC. Its protein product is CASSQGDRGGSGGYNEQFF. The chain carries TRBV4-2 and TRBJ2-1; possible D gene TRBD2, 9 bases. CDR3 length: 19 residues. Germline V CDR1 and CDR2: LGHNA, YNFKEQ. V was clipped by 1 base and J by 4 bases, with 23 bases between them.

This clonotype was counted between two and nine times. J is TRBJ2-7 and V is TRBV28; 16 bases match TRBD2. This CDR3 has 16 residues. Germline V gene data show CDR1 as MDHEN and CDR2 as SYDVKM. V trimming: 3 bases; J trimming: 6 bases; junction bases outside the gene matches: 5. The CDR3 DNA is TGTGCCAGCAGTTTGCTGGGACTAGCGGGAGGGCGCGAGCAGTACTTC. Amino acid sequence: CASSLLGLAGGREQYF. Full variable domain (outside the CDR3, taken from reference TRBV28 and TRBJ2-7): DVKVTQSSRYLVKRTGEKVFLECVQDMDHENMFWYRQDPGLGLRLIYFSYDVKMKEKGDIPEGYSVSREKKERFSLILESASTNQTSMYLCASSLLGLAGGREQYFGPGTRLTVT.